These 21 T cell receptor beta chains were all obtained from the same sample, sequenced in a study of glioma-infiltrating T cells after dendritic cell vaccination. Measured with immunoSEQ multiplex PCR; TCRdb has only the in-frame clones, and not every one. Of 49,000 or so clones in the sample, 85% to 90% were seen once. The source was blood, collected before dendritic cell vaccination. The receptors shown here come from a human donor with glioblastoma.

The gene calls are TRBV12-5 and TRBJ1-2; tentative D call: TRBD1 (6 bases). The V end lost 0 bases, the J end lost 4 bases, and 9 bases lay between the germline ends. Germline assignment: CDR1 LGHNT and CDR2 FRNRAP. The CDR3 extends over 14 amino acids. In DNA form, the CDR3 reads TGTGCTAGTGGTTTGGTAGGACAGTTCTATGGCTACACCTTC. Protein: CASGLVGQFYGYTF.

The rearrangement joins TRBV27 to TRBJ2-3; 12 nucleotides match TRBD2. The CDR3 spans 18 residues. The junction had 9 bases not matched to a gene; V was cut back by 3 bases and J by 2 bases. Germline-derived CDR1 and CDR2 are MNHEY and SMNVEV (reference sequence). In nucleotides, the CDR3 is TGTGCCAGCAGTTTCTACAACGGACTAGCGGGGACCACAGATACGCAGTATTTT. It yields the protein CASSFYNGLAGTTDTQYF.

The rearrangement uses TRBV5-1 and TRBJ1-4; D perhaps matches TRBD1 (5 bases). Germline CDR1 is SGHRS and CDR2 is YFSETQ. The CDR3 sequence is 16 residues long. With 0 bases removed from V and 5 bases from J, the gap between germline ends came to 14 bases. The CDR3, as DNA: TGCGCCAGCAGCTTGGCCGTAGGGGTTTCCAATGAAAAACTGTTTTTT. Its protein is CASSLAVGVSNEKLFF.

The chain uses TRBV30 and TRBJ2-3; maybe TRBD2 (5 bases). Germline V lookup: CDR1 GTSNPN, CDR2 SVGIG (reference sequence). V lost 4 bases, J lost 5 bases, and 22 bases lay in between. The CDR3 has 16 amino acids. The CDR3 protein is CAWKPAASNRGDTQYF. CDR3 nucleotides: TGTGCCTGGAAGCCGGCGGCCAGCAACCGGGGAGATACGCAGTATTTT.

This clone showed up just a few times. The CDR3 sequence: CATGGPMNTEAFF. The CDR3 DNA reads as TGTGCCACGGGGGGACCGATGAACACTGAAGCTTTCTTT. J is TRBJ1-1 and V is TRBV10-3; D might be TRBD1 (5 bases). V was trimmed by 10 bases and J by 0 bases, leaving 12 bases between them. Germline-derived CDR1 and CDR2 are ENHRY and SYGVKD. This CDR3 is built from 13 residues.

This clone was detected only once. The V and J genes are TRBV27 and TRBJ1-1, with D perhaps TRBD1 (6 bases). Germline V CDR1 and CDR2: MNHEY, SMNVEV (reference sequence). The CDR3 covers 15 residues. With 3 bases removed from V and 0 bases from J, the gap between germline ends came to 11 bases. CDR3 coding DNA: TGTGCCAGCAGTTTGACGGGACACCTGAACACTGAAGCTTTCTTT. Translation gives CASSLTGHLNTEAFF.

This chain joins TRBV7-2 and TRBJ2-6, with 7 bases identical to TRBD1. Losses at the gene ends were 4 bases for V and 0 bases for J; bases not matched to a gene: 6. In germline, CDR1 is SGHTA, CDR2 FQGNSA. The CDR3 loop spans 17 amino acids. CDR3 in amino acids: CASSSGQALSGANVLTF. The CDR3, as DNA: TGTGCCAGCAGCTCCGGACAGGCCCTCTCTGGGGCCAACGTCCTGACTTTC.

CDR3 region: CASSHPIYSPTIPGQGGDEQFF. In nucleotides, the CDR3 is TGCGCCAGCAGCCACCCGATCTACTCCCCAACAATCCCGGGACAGGGTGGGGATGAGCAGTTCTTC. The chain uses TRBV4-1 and TRBJ2-1, with 9 bases lining up with TRBD1. The CDR3 runs to 22 residues. Germline loops: CDR1 MGHRA, CDR2 YSYEKL. With 3 bases clipped from V and 8 bases from J, the junction kept 29 bases outside the gene matches.

In nucleotides, the CDR3 is TGCGCCAGCAGCCAGGAGGGACTAGCGGGAGGGCCCACAGATACGCAGTATTTT. Its translation: CASSQEGLAGGPTDTQYF. This chain connects TRBV4-3 to TRBJ2-3, with TRBD2 matching 16 bases. Germline values: CDR1 LGHNA, CDR2 YSLEER. This CDR3 is built from 18 residues. J gave up 2 bases and V 3 bases, and 5 bases lay outside the gene matches.

In regard to this clone: A read error may produce the germline difference seen at one junction end. This same CDR3 is encoded by further DNA sequences in the sample. CDR3 coding DNA: TGCGCCAGCAGCTTTGACAGAAGAAACACAGATACGCAGTATTTT. Its protein product is CASSFDRRNTDTQYF. The chain is built from TRBV5-5 and TRBJ2-3; possibly TRBD1 for D (5 bases). This CDR3 has 15 residues. The germline gives CDR1 SGHKS, CDR2 YYEKEE (reference sequence). The full variable domain, its missing parts supplied by reference TRBV5-5 and TRBJ2-3, is DAGVTQSPTHLIKTRGQQVTLRCSPISGHKSVSWYQQVLGQGPQFIFQYYEKEERGRGNFPDRFSARQFPNYSSELNVNALLLGDSALYLCASSFDRRNTDTQYFGPGTRLTVL.

The chain joins TRBV28 to TRBJ1-6; TRBD1 agrees at 8 bases. Germline V gene sequence: CDR1 MDHEN, CDR2 SYDVKM. The V and J ends lost 6 bases and 2 bases, in that order; junction bases with no gene match: 9. CDR3 length: 17 amino acids. The CDR3 nucleotides read TGTGCCAGCAGCCCGGCCCAGGGGGCCACCTATAATTCACCCCTCCACTTT. This codes for CASSPAQGATYNSPLHF.

The chain is built from TRBV5-1 and TRBJ2-1, with a tentative D call TRBD2 (5 bases). CDR3 size: 14 residues. Per germline, CDR1 SGHRS and CDR2 YFSETQ. Trimming cost V 4 bases and J 4 bases, with 12 bases left between them. CDR3 sequence: CASSAERGYNEQFF. The DNA for the CDR3 is TGCGCCAGCAGCGCCGAACGAGGGTACAATGAGCAGTTCTTC.

V and J are TRBV5-4 and TRBJ2-1, with 14 bases identical to TRBD2. CDR1 and CDR2 from the germline V gene are SGHNT and YYREEE (reference sequence). This CDR3 is built from 15 residues. V trimming: 3 bases; J trimming: 9 bases; junction bases outside the gene matches: 5. The CDR3 spells CASSSGLAGATEQFF. CDR3 coding DNA: TGTGCCAGCAGCTCGGGACTAGCGGGGGCTACTGAGCAGTTCTTC.

The chain recombines TRBV4-3 with TRBJ2-1; possible D gene TRBD2, 6 bases. Germline CDR1 and CDR2: LGHNA and YSLEER. This CDR3 has 13 amino acids. Trimming pared 4 bases from V and 10 bases from J, leaving 14 bases between. CDR3 protein: CASSLDGRGEQFF. CDR3 nucleotides: TGCGCCAGCAGCCTCGACGGGAGAGGCGAGCAGTTCTTC.

This clone was picked up a small number of times. The chain recombines TRBV19 with TRBJ1-1, with 8 bases matching TRBD1. With V trimmed by 10 bases and J by 1 base, 5 bases remained unmatched. Looked up from germline, CDR1 is LNHDA and CDR2 is SQIVND (reference sequence). The length of the CDR3 is 13 residues. CDR3 bases: TGTGCCACCCTGACAGGGGCGAACACTGAAGCTTTCTTT. Amino acid sequence: CATLTGANTEAFF.

The gene calls are TRBV7-9 and TRBJ1-2, with 8 bases that match TRBD1. CDR3 size: 13 residues. Germline CDR1 and CDR2: SEHNR and FQNEAQ (reference sequence). Trimming removed 3 bases from V and 8 bases from J; junction bases left unmatched: 5. CDR3 amino acids: CASSFTGTGGYTF. The CDR3 DNA reads TGTGCCAGCAGCTTCACCGGGACAGGAGGCTACACCTTC.

The rearrangement joins TRBV27 to TRBJ2-2; possibly TRBD1 for D (5 bases). V was trimmed by 5 bases and J by 4 bases, leaving 20 bases between them. The CDR3 runs 17 residues. From germline, CDR1 is MNHEY and CDR2 SMNVEV (reference sequence). The CDR3 spells CASSPRGVTISTGELFF. The CDR3 DNA reads TGTGCCAGCAGTCCAAGGGGCGTCACGATATCCACCGGGGAGCTGTTTTTT.

This clone has only one observation. The V call is TRBV6-1, the J call TRBJ2-7; 7 bases are shared with TRBD2. The germline CDR1 and CDR2 sequences are MNHNS and SASEGT. The CDR3 is made up of 14 amino acids. V lost 8 bases, J lost 3 bases, and 10 bases stayed unmatched. CDR3 in DNA: TGTGCCAGCCTCCAGGCCGGCGGGAGCTACGAGCAGTACTTC. Translated, it gives CASLQAGGSYEQYF.

Of note for this clone: At the DNA level, this CDR3 is encoded by other sequences in the same sample as well. This rearrangement joins TRBV5-5 to TRBJ1-2, with D possibly matching TRBD1 (6 bases). Looked up from germline, CDR1 is SGHKS and CDR2 is YYEKEE (reference sequence). Trimming removed 2 bases from V and 5 bases from J, with 13 bases in between. This CDR3 region has 14 residues. The CDR3 DNA is TGTGCCAGCAGCTTATCAGGGGCTGGTTATGGCTACACCTTC. Amino acid sequence: CASSLSGAGYGYTF.

The chain joins TRBV7-2 to TRBJ1-5; TRBD1 matches at 7 bases. The ends lost 2 bases at V and 0 bases at J; junction bases unmatched: 10. The CDR3 contains 18 residues. The V gene's germline CDR1 is SGHTA and CDR2 FQGNSA. The CDR3 DNA is TGTGCCAGCAGCTTAAGGGGACAGAACTTTTATAGCAATCAGCCCCAGCATTTT. The encoded protein is CASSLRGQNFYSNQPQHF.

The chain has TRBV18 and TRBJ2-2; D possibly corresponds to TRBD1 (5 bases). Between the trimmed V and J ends, which lost 0 bases and 0 bases, there was a span of 5 bases. CDR3 length: 15 residues. Germline V gene lookup returns CDR1 KGHSH and CDR2 LQKENI. DNA for the CDR3: TGTGCCAGCTCACCACCGACAGCGAACACCGGGGAGCTGTTTTTT. Translated, it gives CASSPPTANTGELFF.